Listed here is a single T cell receptor beta chain. Its target is not known. In TCRdb, the RT-PCR reads were re-called with MiXCR into one record per CDR3 protein. The table includes hundreds of thousands of distinct CDR3 sequences, approximately 21% detected once. The data derive from a study of response to subunit inactivated influenza vaccine. Study-wide results and limits: Authors suggested each seasonal influenza vaccination recruits few new T cells.

With 1 base clipped from V and 2 bases from J, the junction kept 12 bases outside the gene matches. The CDR3 is made up of 18 amino acids. The germline CDR1 and CDR2 sequences are SGHRS and YFSETQ. The rearrangement uses TRBV5-1 and TRBJ2-7; 10 nucleotides line up with TRBD2. The TCR originated in a man aged 50 to 69 who received an inactivated influenza vaccine. This specimen consisted of PBMCs from blood, obtained roughly 20 months after vaccination. CDR3 nucleotides: TGCGCCAGCAGCTTGAACCGGTTAGCGGGGGGACTGGCCTACGAGCAGTACTTC. Protein sequence: CASSLNRLAGGLAYEQYF.